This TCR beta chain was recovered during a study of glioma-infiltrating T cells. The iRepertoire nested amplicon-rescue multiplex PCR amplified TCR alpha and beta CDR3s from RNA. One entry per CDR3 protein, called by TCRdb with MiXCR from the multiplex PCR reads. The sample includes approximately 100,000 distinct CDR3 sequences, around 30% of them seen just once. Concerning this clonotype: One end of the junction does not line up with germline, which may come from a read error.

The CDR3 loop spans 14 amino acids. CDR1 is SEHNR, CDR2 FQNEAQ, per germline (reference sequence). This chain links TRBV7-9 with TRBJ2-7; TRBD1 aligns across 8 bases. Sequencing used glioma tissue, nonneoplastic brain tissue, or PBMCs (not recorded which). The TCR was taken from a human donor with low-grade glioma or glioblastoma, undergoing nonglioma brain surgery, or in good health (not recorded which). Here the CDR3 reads CASSHFWTGFEQYF. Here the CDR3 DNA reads TGCGCCAGCAGCCATTTCTGGACAGGGTTTGAGCAGTACTTC. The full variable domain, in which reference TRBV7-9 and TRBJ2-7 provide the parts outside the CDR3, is DTGVSQNPRHKITKRGQNVTFRCDPISEHNRLYWYRQTLGQGPEFLTYFQNEAQLEKSRLLSDRFSAERPKGSFSTLEIQRTEQGDSAMYLCASSHFWTGFEQYFGPGTRLTVT.